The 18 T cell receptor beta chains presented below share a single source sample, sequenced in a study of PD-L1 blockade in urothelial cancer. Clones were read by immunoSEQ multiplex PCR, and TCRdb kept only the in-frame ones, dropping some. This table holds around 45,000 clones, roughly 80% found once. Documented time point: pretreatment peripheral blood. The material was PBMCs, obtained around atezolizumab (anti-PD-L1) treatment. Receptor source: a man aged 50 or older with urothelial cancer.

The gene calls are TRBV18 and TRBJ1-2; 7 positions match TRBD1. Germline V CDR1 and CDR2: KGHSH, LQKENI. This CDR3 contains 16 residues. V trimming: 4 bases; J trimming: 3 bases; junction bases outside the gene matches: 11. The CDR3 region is CASSQTLTQGDYGYTF. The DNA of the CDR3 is TGTGCCAGCTCACAGACCCTGACCCAGGGGGACTATGGCTACACCTTC.

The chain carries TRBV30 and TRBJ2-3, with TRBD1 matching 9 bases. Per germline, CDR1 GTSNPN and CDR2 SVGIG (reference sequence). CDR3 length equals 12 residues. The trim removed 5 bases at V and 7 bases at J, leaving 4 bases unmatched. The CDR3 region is CAWGGQGHTQYF. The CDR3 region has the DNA TGTGCCTGGGGGGGACAGGGCCATACGCAGTATTTT.

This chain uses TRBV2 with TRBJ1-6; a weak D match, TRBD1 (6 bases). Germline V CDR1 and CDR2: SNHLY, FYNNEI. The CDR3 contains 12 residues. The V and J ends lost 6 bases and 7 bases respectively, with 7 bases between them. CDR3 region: CASRQGNSPLHF. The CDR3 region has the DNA TGTGCCAGCAGACAGGGCAATTCACCCCTCCACTTT.

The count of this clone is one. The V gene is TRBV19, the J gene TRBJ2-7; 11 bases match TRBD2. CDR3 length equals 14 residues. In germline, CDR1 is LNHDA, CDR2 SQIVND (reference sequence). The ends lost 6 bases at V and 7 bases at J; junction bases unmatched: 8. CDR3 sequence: CASSILAGAGEQYF. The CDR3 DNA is TGTGCCAGTAGCATACTAGCGGGAGCTGGGGAGCAGTACTTC.

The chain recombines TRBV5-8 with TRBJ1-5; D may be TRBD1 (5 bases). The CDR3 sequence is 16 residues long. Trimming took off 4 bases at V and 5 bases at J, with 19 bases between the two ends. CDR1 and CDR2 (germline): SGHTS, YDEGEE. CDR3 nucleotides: TGTGCCAGCAGCCCACCACAAGGGGAAGGATATCAGCCCCAGCATTTT. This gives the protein CASSPPQGEGYQPQHF.

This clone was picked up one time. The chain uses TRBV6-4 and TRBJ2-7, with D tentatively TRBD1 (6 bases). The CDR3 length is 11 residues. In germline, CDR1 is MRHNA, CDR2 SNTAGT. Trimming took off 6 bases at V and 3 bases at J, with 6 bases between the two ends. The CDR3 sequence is CASRTGYEQYV. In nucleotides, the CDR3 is TGTGCCAGCAGGACAGGCTACGAGCAGTACGTC.

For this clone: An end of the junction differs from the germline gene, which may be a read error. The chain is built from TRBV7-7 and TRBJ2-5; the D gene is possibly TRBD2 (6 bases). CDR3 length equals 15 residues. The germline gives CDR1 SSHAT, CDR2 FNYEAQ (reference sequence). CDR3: CASSPMGRGTETQYF. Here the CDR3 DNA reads TGTGCTAGCAGCCCCATGGGGCGGGGCACGGAGACCCAGTACTTC.

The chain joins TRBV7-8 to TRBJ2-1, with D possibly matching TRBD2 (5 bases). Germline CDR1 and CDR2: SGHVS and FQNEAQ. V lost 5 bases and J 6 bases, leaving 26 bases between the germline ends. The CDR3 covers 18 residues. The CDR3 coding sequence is TGTGCCAGCAGCCCCCCGGGAACTCAACGATTTCCCGGCAATGAGCAGTTCTTC. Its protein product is CASSPPGTQRFPGNEQFF.

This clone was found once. CDR3 residues: CAWRQGTNSPLHF. Written as DNA, the CDR3 is TGTGCCTGGAGACAGGGTACTAATTCACCCCTCCACTTT. J is TRBJ1-6 and V is TRBV30, with D maybe TRBD1 (6 bases). The germline V gene encodes CDR1 GTSNPN and CDR2 SVGIG (reference sequence). V lost 3 bases, J lost 6 bases, and 9 bases lay in between. The CDR3 has 13 amino acids.

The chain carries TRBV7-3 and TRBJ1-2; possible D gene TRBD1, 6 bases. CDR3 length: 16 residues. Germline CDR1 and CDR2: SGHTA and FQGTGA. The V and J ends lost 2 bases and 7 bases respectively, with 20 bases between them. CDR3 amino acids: CASSLGARQGQSGYTF. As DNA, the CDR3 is TGTGCCAGCAGCTTAGGGGCCCGGCAGGGACAAAGTGGCTACACCTTC.

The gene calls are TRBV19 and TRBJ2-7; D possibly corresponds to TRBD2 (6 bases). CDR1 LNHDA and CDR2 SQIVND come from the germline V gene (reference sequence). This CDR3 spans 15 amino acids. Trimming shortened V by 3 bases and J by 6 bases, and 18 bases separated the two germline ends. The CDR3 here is CASSISRDPPFEQYF. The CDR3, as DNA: TGTGCCAGTAGTATCTCGCGGGACCCCCCATTCGAGCAGTACTTC. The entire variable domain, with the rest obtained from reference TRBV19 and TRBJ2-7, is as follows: DGGITQSPKYLFRKEGQNVTLSCEQNLNHDAMYWYRQDPGQGLRLIYYSQIVNDFQKGDIAEGYSVSREKKESFPLTVTSAQKNPTAFYLCASSISRDPPFEQYFGPGTRLTVT.

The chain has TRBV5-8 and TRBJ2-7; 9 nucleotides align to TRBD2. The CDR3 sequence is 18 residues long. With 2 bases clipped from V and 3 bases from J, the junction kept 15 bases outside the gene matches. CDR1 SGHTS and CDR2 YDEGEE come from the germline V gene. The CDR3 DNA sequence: TGTGCCAGCAGCTTCCCGGGCCTCATCGGGACTAGCAACTACGAGCAGTACTTC. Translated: CASSFPGLIGTSNYEQYF.

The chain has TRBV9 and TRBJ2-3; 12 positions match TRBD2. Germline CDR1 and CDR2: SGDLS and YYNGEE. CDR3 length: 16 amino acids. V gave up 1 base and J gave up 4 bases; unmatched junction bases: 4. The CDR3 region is CASSVSSGGAADTQYF. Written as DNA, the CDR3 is TGTGCCAGCAGCGTATCTAGCGGGGGGGCGGCAGATACGCAGTATTTT.

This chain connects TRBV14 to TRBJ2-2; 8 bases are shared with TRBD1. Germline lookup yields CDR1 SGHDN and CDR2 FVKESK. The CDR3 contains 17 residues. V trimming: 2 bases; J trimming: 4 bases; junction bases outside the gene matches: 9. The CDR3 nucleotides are TGTGCCAGCAGCCAACTACCCGACAGGGGAGGCACCGGGGAGCTGTTTTTT. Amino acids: CASSQLPDRGGTGELFF. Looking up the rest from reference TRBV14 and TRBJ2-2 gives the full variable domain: EAGVTQFPSHSVIEKGQTVTLRCDPISGHDNLYWYRRVMGKEIKFLLHFVKESKQDESGMPNNRFLAERTGGTYSTLKVQPAELEDSGVYFCASSQLPDRGGTGELFFGEGSRLTVL.

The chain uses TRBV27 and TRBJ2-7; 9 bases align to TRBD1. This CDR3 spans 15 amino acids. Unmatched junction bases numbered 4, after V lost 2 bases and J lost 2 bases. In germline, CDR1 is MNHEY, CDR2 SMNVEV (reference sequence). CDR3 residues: CASSLGTGGTYEQYF. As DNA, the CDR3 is TGTGCCAGCAGTTTAGGAACAGGGGGCACCTACGAGCAGTACTTC.

The CDR3 loop reads CASSKIPARIYNSPLHF. In DNA, the CDR3 is TGTGCCAGCAGCAAAATCCCAGCGCGGATTTATAATTCACCCCTCCACTTT. The V call is TRBV21-1, the J call TRBJ1-6. TRBV21-1 is listed as a pseudogene. The CDR3 runs to 17 residues.

CDR3 in amino acids: CASSQEGQRQPQHF. The CDR3 bases are TGTGCCAGCAGCCAAGAGGGGCAGCGACAGCCCCAGCATTTT. The rearrangement links TRBV4-2 to TRBJ1-5; possibly TRBD1 for D (5 bases). V lost 0 bases, J lost 7 bases, and 10 bases lay in between. The CDR3 runs to 14 residues. Germline values: CDR1 LGHNA, CDR2 YNFKEQ.

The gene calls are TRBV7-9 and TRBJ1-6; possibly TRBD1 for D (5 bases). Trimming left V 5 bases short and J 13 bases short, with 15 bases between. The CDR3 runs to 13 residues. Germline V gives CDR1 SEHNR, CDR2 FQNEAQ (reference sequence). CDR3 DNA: TGTGCCAGCAGCGCACAAACCAAGGGGCCCCTCCACTTT. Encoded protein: CASSAQTKGPLHF.